This TCR beta chain is from a study of T cell repertoires in cytomegalovirus infection. Study summary: Signatures in public TCR beta sequences pointed to both CMV infection and matching HLA type. Study conclusions and caveats: CMV-specific TCR beta clonotypes restricted by HLA-C were the ones dominating the ex vivo response. Accumulated public TCR beta family frequency recognized individuals carrying CMV together with the relevant HLA.

TCRdb reanalysed the reads using MiXCR and keeps one entry per CDR3 protein. This table holds 630,000 or so distinct CDR3 sequences, approximately 24% found once. This clonotype was observed many times. Its antigen remains unidentified. Trimming took off 7 bases at V and 8 bases at J, with 11 bases between the two ends. The CDR3 is 12 residues long. Germline loops: CDR1 MDHEN, CDR2 SYDVKM. The sequenced material came from CD8+ T cells from PBMCs. This chain uses TRBV28 with TRBJ2-2; the D gene is possibly TRBD1 (5 bases). The TCR comes from a human donor in good health (CMV status not recorded). Some clones in this sample may be carry-over from other donors' samples. The CDR3 here is CASTHRNGELFF. The CDR3 nucleotides are TGTGCCAGCACCCACAGGAATGGGGAGCTGTTTTTT.